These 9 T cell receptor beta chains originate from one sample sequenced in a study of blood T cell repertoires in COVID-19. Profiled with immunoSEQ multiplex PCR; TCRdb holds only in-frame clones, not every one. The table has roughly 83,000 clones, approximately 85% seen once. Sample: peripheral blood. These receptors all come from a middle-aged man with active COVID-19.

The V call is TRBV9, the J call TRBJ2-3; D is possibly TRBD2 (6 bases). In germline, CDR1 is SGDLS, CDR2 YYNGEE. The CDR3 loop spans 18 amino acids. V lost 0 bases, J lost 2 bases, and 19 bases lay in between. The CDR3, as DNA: TGTGCCAGCAGCGTAGACGGCAGTAGCGGAGCTGACACAGATACGCAGTATTTT. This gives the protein CASSVDGSSGADTDTQYF.

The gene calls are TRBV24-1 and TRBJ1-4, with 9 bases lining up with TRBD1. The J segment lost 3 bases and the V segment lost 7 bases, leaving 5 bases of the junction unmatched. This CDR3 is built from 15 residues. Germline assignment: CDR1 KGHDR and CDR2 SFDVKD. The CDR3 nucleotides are TGTGCCACCAGAGGAACAGGGGGCCCTAATGAAAAACTGTTTTTT. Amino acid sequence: CATRGTGGPNEKLFF.

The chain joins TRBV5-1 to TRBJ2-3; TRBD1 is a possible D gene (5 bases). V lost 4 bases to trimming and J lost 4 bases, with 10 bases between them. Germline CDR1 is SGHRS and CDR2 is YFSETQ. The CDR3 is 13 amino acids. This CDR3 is CASSTDNPDTQYF. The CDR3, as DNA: TGCGCCAGCAGCACGGACAACCCAGATACGCAGTATTTT.

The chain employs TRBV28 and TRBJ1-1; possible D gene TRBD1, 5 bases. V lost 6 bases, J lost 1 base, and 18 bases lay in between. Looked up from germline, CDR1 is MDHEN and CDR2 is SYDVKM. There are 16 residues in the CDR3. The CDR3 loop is CASSRIHGGENTEAFF. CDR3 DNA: TGTGCCAGCAGCCGTATCCACGGAGGGGAGAACACTGAAGCTTTCTTT. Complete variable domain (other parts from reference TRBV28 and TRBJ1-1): DVKVTQSSRYLVKRTGEKVFLECVQDMDHENMFWYRQDPGLGLRLIYFSYDVKMKEKGDIPEGYSVSREKKERFSLILESASTNQTSMYLCASSRIHGGENTEAFFGQGTRLTVV.

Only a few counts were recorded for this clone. Here the CDR3 reads CASSRPGGTPGYTF. The CDR3 DNA is TGTGCCAGCAGTCGGCCGGGGGGGACACCTGGCTACACCTTC. J is TRBJ1-2 and V is TRBV2; tentative D call: TRBD1 (6 bases). The V and J ends lost 5 bases and 7 bases respectively, with 17 bases between them. Germline CDR1 reads SNHLY; CDR2 reads FYNNEI. The CDR3 totals 14 residues.

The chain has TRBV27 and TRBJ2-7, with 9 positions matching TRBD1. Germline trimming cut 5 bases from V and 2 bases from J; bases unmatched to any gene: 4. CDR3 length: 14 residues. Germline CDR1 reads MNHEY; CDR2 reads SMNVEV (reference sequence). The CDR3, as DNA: TGTGCCAGCAGTCCGTGGACAGGGGCCTACGAGCAGTACTTC. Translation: CASSPWTGAYEQYF.

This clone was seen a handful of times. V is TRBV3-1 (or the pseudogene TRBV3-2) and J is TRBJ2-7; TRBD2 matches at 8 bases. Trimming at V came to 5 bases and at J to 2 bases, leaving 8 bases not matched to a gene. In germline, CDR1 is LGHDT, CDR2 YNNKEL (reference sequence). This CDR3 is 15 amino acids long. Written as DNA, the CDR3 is TGTGCCAGCAGCTCAAGCGGGAGAAACCCCTACGAGCAGTACTTC. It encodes CASSSSGRNPYEQYF.

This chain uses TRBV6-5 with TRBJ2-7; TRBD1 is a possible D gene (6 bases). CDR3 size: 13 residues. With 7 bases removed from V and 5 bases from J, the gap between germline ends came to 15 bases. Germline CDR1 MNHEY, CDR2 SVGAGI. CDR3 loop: CASNNRARNEQYF. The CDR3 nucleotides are TGTGCCAGCAATAACAGGGCCCGTAACGAGCAGTACTTC.

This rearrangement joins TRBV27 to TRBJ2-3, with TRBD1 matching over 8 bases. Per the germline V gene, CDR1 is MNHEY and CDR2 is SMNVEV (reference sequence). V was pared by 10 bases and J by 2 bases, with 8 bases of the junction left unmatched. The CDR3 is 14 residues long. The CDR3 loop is CATTDRGPTDTQYF. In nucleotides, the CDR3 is TGTGCCACCACAGACAGGGGCCCCACAGATACGCAGTATTTT.